A single count supports the clone carrying this T cell receptor (beta chain). V was cut by 4 bases and J by 0 bases, with 14 bases left in between. Germline CDR1 and CDR2: SGHTS and YDEGEE. The CDR3 contains 16 residues. Clones were read by immunoSEQ multiplex PCR, and TCRdb kept only the in-frame ones, dropping some. Found here are 16,000 or so clones, approximately 80% of them singletons; the top ten hold about 12%. This entry comes from a study of sequential checkpoint blockade in melanoma. Study-level information: Randomization was 1:1 between first-line nivolumab→ipilimumab and ipilimumab→nivolumab.

Treatment defined: randomized to nivolumab then ipilimumab (arm A) or the reverse (arm B). Live CD3+CD8+ CD19− CD56− cells were sorted from PBMCs. The V gene is TRBV5-8, the J gene TRBJ1-3; D might be TRBD1 (6 bases). The material was CD8+ T cells sorted from blood (inferred from file names), obtained from a patient given nivolumab and ipilimumab in sequence. The clonotype comes from a human donor with melanoma. The CDR3 DNA sequence: TGTGCCAGCAGCAAACCCCGGACAGACTCTGGAAACACCATATATTTT. Translated: CASSKPRTDSGNTIYF.